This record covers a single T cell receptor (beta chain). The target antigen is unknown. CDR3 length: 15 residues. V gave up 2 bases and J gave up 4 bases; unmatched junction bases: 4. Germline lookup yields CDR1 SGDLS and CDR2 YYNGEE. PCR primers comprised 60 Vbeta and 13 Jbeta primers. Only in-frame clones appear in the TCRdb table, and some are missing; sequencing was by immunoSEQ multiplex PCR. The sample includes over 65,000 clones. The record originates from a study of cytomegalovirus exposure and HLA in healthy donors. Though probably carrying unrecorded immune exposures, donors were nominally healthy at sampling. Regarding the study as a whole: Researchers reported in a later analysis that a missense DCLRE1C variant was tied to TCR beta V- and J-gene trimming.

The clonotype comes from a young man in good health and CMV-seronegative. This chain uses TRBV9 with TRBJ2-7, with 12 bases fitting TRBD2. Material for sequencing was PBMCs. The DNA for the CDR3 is TGTGCCAGCAGCGTGACTAGCGGGAGTGTATACGAGCAGTACTTC. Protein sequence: CASSVTSGSVYEQYF.